The rows below give T cell receptor beta chains drawn from one sample of a study of Ad26.COV2.S vaccination and SARS-CoV-2 variants. The protocol was immunoSEQ multiplex PCR, while the TCRdb copy is restricted to in-frame clones and leaves out a portion. The sample has hundreds of thousands of clones; 85% to 90% are singletons. The material sequenced was peripheral blood, taken in a trial of Ad26.COV2.S vaccine versus placebo. These receptors were obtained from a person aged 18-60 years who received the Ad26.COV2.S COVID-19 vaccine or a placebo. Both conserved end residues are part of each CDR3. D genes are given only for firm matches. Rows give clone size only sometimes, using once, few, many, or a class for an expanded clone.

TRBD2	-	TRBJ2-5	TRBV6-2/TRBV6-3	CASRYPPRGRVETQYF	TGTGCCAGCAGATACCCCCCTCGCGGGAGGGTAGAGACCCAGTACTTC
TRBD2	-	TRBJ2-5	TRBV5-1	CASSLGLAGKETQYF	TGCGCCAGCAGCTTGGGTCTAGCGGGGAAGGAGACCCAGTACTTC
TRBD1	-	TRBJ2-2	TRBV18	CASSPDRGLTGELFF	TGTGCCAGCTCACCCGACAGGGGGCTCACCGGGGAGCTGTTTTTT
-	-	TRBJ1-3	TRBV6-5	CASSRSQGTGNTIYF	TGTGCCAGCAGTCGTTCGCAGGGAACTGGAAACACCATATATTTT
-	-	TRBJ2-3	TRBV7-2	CASSSRGTSTDTQYF	TGTGCCAGCAGCTCGCGGGGAACCAGCACAGATACGCAGTATTTT
-	-	TRBJ1-4	TRBV18	CASSPVPTGTNEKLFF	TGTGCCAGCTCACCGGTGCCGACAGGAACTAATGAAAAACTGTTTTTT
TRBD1	-	TRBJ1-6	TRBV7-9	CASTAEGAGSPLHF	TGTGCCAGCACCGCGGAGGGGGCTGGGTCACCCCTCCACTTT
-	-	TRBJ1-5	TRBV4-1	CASSQPGHDQHF	TGCGCCAGCAGCCAGCCGGGACACGATCAGCATTTT
-	-	TRBJ1-1	TRBV4-3	CASSQDLEGFLGTEAFF	TGCGCCAGCAGCCAAGATCTCGAGGGATTTTTGGGCACTGAAGCTTTCTTT
TRBD1	-	TRBJ2-3	TRBV18	CASSPAQGDPDTQYF	TGTGCCAGCTCACCGGCGCAGGGGGACCCAGATACGCAGTATTTT
-	-	TRBJ2-1	TRBV20-1	CSASFRGSEQFF	TGCAGTGCTAGTTTCAGGGGATCAGAGCAGTTCTTC
-	-	TRBJ1-1	TRBV2	CASIYDTEAFF	TGTGCCAGCATCTACGACACTGAAGCTTTCTTT
TRBD1	-	TRBJ1-6	TRBV4-1	CASSLRQGGGGSPLHF	TGCGCCAGCAGCCTAAGACAGGGGGGAGGTGGTTCACCCCTCCACTTT
TRBD2	-	TRBJ2-1	TRBV7-2	CASSPGLASREQFF	TGTGCCAGCAGCCCGGGACTAGCTAGTCGTGAGCAGTTCTTC
-	-	TRBJ2-6	TRBV5-1	CASSSFTGTGANVLTF	TGCGCCAGCAGCTCCTTTACAGGGACGGGGGCCAACGTCCTGACTTTC
-	-	TRBJ1-2	TRBV5-4	CASSFKGNYGYTF	TGTGCCAGCAGCTTCAAGGGTAACTATGGCTACACCTTC
-	-	TRBJ2-3	TRBV5-4	CASSHRGGAGDTQYF	TGTGCCAGCAGCCACCGAGGGGGGGCCGGAGATACGCAGTATTTT
-	-	TRBJ1-2	TRBV7-2	CASSLGGAGNVHGYTF	TGTGCCAGCAGCTTGGGTGGGGCAGGGAACGTCCATGGCTACACCTTC
-	-	TRBJ2-3	TRBV25-1	CASSDLLSVDTDTQYF	TGTGCCAGCAGTGACCTCCTATCGGTGGACACAGATACGCAGTATTTT
-	once	TRBJ1-3	TRBV7-9	CASSLALLGGGRNTIYF	TGTGCCAGCAGCTTAGCCCTATTAGGGGGTGGTAGAAACACCATATATTTT
TRBD2	once	TRBJ2-2	TRBV2	CASRRTSGRGLATGELFF	TGTGCCAGCAGGAGGACTAGCGGGAGGGGGCTGGCCACCGGGGAGCTGTTTTTT
-	few	TRBJ1-5	TRBV2	CASTKGVGNQPQHF	TGTGCCAGCACCAAGGGGGTTGGCAATCAGCCCCAGCATTTT
-	-	TRBJ1-6	TRBV5-1	CASSIIATNSPLHF	TGCGCCAGCAGCATAATCGCTACAAATTCACCCCTCCACTTT
TRBD2	-	TRBJ2-1	TRBV9	CASSVGAGTSDYNEQFF	TGTGCCAGCAGCGTAGGGGCAGGGACTAGCGACTACAATGAGCAGTTCTTC
-	-	TRBJ2-3	TRBV5-4	CASSFPGLASTDTQYF	TGTGCCAGCAGCTTCCCTGGACTGGCTAGCACAGATACGCAGTATTTT
-	-	TRBJ2-4	TRBV5-1	CASSLEKNRVDIQYF	TGCGCCAGCAGCTTGGAAAAGAACAGGGTGGACATTCAGTACTTC
TRBD2	few	TRBJ2-1	TRBV4-2	CASSQGTSGTHEQFF	TGTGCCAGCAGCCAAGGGACTAGCGGGACCCATGAGCAGTTCTTC
TRBD2	-	TRBJ2-5	TRBV11-3	CASSLGGLAGTDQETQYF	TGTGCCAGCAGCTTAGGGGGACTAGCGGGAACAGATCAAGAGACCCAGTACTTC
TRBD2	few	TRBJ2-1	TRBV5-1	CASSRSPGLARAEQFF	TGCGCCAGCAGCCGAAGCCCGGGACTAGCGCGGGCTGAGCAGTTCTTC
TRBD1	few	TRBJ1-1	TRBV29-1	CSVGIRGQGAFF	TGCAGCGTTGGAATCCGGGGACAGGGAGCTTTCTTT
-	-	TRBJ2-1	TRBV6-5	CASSTRENRDEQFF	TGTGCCAGCAGTACCAGGGAAAACCGAGATGAGCAGTTCTTC
-	-	TRBJ1-4	TRBV10-3	CAISEDRPGEKLFF	TGTGCCATCAGTGAGGACCGACCTGGGGAAAAACTGTTTTTT
-	-	TRBJ2-7	TRBV9	CASSISKTGDWDEQYF	TGTGCCAGCAGCATTTCCAAGACAGGCGATTGGGACGAGCAGTACTTC
TRBD2	-	TRBJ2-7	TRBV7-2	CASSSSGGPYEQYF	TGTGCCAGCAGCTCAAGCGGGGGCCCCTACGAGCAGTACTTC
TRBD2	-	TRBJ2-1	TRBV7-9	CASSLGSGGYNEQFF	TGTGCCAGCAGCTTAGGTAGCGGGGGTTACAATGAGCAGTTCTTC
-	-	TRBJ2-3	TRBV6-5	CASSYRATDTQYF	TGTGCCAGCAGTTACCGCGCCACAGATACGCAGTATTTT
-	-	TRBJ2-5	TRBV6-5	CASSFRTQYF	TGTGCCAGCAGTTTTCGGACCCAGTACTTC
-	-	TRBJ2-2	TRBV30	CAWSGPAVPGELFF	TGTGCCTGGAGTGGCCCCGCGGTTCCCGGGGAGCTGTTTTTT
TRBD2	few	TRBJ2-1	TRBV3-1/TRBV3-2	CASSQETLGGLVNEQFF	TGTGCCAGCAGCCAAGAAACGTTGGGGGGACTAGTCAATGAGCAGTTCTTC
TRBD1	-	TRBJ1-6	TRBV7-9	CASSMGQGNSPLHF	TGTGCCAGCAGCATGGGACAGGGGAATTCACCCCTCCACTTT
-	-	TRBJ2-3	TRBV4-3	CASSIGSDTQYF	TGCGCCAGCAGCATAGGATCAGATACGCAGTATTTT
-	once	TRBJ1-2	TRBV12-3/TRBV12-4	CASSFGVSYGYTF	TGTGCCAGCAGTTTTGGGGTATCCTATGGCTACACCTTC
-	-	TRBJ2-5	TRBV29-1	CSVEVPAGETQYF	TGCAGCGTTGAAGTCCCAGCGGGAGAGACCCAGTACTTC
-	few	TRBJ1-6	TRBV7-8	CASSLASSYNSPLHF	TGTGCCAGCAGCTTGGCCAGCTCCTATAATTCACCCCTCCACTTT
TRBD1	-	TRBJ1-5	TRBV6-5	CASSYDREGQPQHF	TGTGCCAGCAGTTACGACAGGGAAGGTCAGCCCCAGCATTTT
TRBD2	-	TRBJ2-1	TRBV6-6	CASSSLAGGNNEQFF	TGTGCCAGCAGTTCCCTAGCGGGGGGGAACAATGAGCAGTTCTTC
-	-	TRBJ1-4	TRBV5-1	CASSLGDLGKLFF	TGCGCCAGCAGCTTAGGGGACCTGGGAAAACTGTTTTTT
-	-	TRBJ1-2	TRBV30	CAHGGHIVLHNYGYTF	TGTGCCCACGGCGGACACATCGTATTGCATAACTATGGCTACACCTTC
-	-	TRBJ2-5	TRBV6-6	CASSKDLYQETQYF	TGTGCCAGCAGCAAGGACTTATACCAAGAGACCCAGTACTTC
-	-	TRBJ1-6	TRBV28	CASSLWSLEGNSPLHF	TGTGCCAGCAGTTTATGGTCTTTGGAGGGAAATTCACCCCTCCACTTT
TRBD1	-	TRBJ2-5	TRBV24-1	CATSDLGTGKQETQYF	TGTGCCACCAGTGATTTAGGGACAGGGAAACAAGAGACCCAGTACTTC
-	once	TRBJ2-1	TRBV24-1	CATSDPTSDGNEQFF	TGTGCCACCAGTGACCCCACCTCTGACGGCAATGAGCAGTTCTTC
-	-	TRBJ1-2	TRBV5-4	CASSLWGSYGYTF	TGTGCCAGCAGCTTATGGGGCTCCTATGGCTACACCTTC
-	-	TRBJ2-4	TRBV5-4	CASSLEFGDRVAVVF	TGTGCCAGCAGCCTGGAGTTCGGGGACCGGGTAGCGGTGGTCTTC
-	once	TRBJ1-6	TRBV4-3	CASSQDQGGQYNSPLHF	TGCGCCAGCAGCCAAGATCAGGGTGGACAGTATAATTCACCCCTCCACTTT
TRBD2	-	TRBJ2-3	TRBV4-1	CASGRASGGGTDTQYF	TGCGCCAGCGGACGGGCTAGCGGGGGAGGTACAGATACGCAGTATTTT
-	-	TRBJ2-2	TRBV19	CASSIVRPGELFF	TGTGCCAGTAGTATAGTTCGACCTGGGGAGCTGTTTTTT
-	-	TRBJ1-1	TRBV6-6	CASSSLRQEVYTEAFF	TGTGCCAGCAGTTCCCTCAGACAGGAAGTGTACACTGAAGCTTTCTTT
-	few	TRBJ1-5	TRBV7-9	CASGTNANQPQHF	TGTGCCAGCGGAACTAACGCCAATCAGCCCCAGCATTTT